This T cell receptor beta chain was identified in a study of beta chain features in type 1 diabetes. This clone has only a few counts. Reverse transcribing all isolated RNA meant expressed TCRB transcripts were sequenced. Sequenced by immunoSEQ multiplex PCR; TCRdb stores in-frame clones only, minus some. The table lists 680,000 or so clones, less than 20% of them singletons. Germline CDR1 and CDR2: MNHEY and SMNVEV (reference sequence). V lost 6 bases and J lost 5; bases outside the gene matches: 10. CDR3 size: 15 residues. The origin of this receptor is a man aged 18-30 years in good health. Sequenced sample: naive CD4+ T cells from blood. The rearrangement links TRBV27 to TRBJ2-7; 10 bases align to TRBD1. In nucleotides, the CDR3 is TGTGCCAGCAGCTTACCCCCGGGACAGGGGAACGAGCAGTACTTC. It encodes CASSLPPGQGNEQYF.